This T cell receptor (beta chain) was identified during a study of blood T cells in healthy people across ages. Study as a whole: Capture via template switching afforded approximately one barcoded beta molecule per two T cells.

Primed by a sample-barcoded 5' primer and a J-beta primer mix, a second PCR proceeded for roughly 6 to 12 cycles. MiXCR was run by TCRdb on the 5' RACE reads, yielding one entry per CDR3 protein. The sample holds approximately 690,000 distinct CDR3 sequences, about 53% seen once. This CDR3 is built from 12 residues. Germline assignment: CDR1 SQVTM and CDR2 ANQGSEA. To note about this clonotype: The antigen is not known.

General study results and limits: There was no known CMV status for donors, so expanded clonotype changes were possibly confounded. The study found more naive CD4+ cells and higher diversity in long-lived than aged donors.

The chain is built from TRBV29-1 and TRBJ2-7, with no clear D. With the DNA end fitting TRBJ2-5 better, the J assignment may be wrong. This clonotype was obtained from a man aged 60 to 75 in good health. Sequencing input: blood. The chain's CDR3 is CSVADPKGTQYF. As DNA, the CDR3 is TGCAGCGTTGCCGACCCTAAGGGGACCCAGTACTTC.